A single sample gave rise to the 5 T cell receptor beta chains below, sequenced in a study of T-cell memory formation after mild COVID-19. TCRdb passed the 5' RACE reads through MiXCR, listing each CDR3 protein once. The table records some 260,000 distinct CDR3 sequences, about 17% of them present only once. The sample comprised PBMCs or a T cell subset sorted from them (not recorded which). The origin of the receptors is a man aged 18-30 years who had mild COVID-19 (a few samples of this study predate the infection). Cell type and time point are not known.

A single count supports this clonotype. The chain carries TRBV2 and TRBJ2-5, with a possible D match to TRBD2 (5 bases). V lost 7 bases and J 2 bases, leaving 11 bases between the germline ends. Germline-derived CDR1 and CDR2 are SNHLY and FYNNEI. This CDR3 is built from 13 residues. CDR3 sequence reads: CASTSGLQETQYF. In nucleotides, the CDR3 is TGTGCCAGCACCTCGGGATTACAAGAGACCCAGTACTTC. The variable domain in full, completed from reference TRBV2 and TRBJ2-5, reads EPEVTQTPSHQVTQMGQEVILRCVPISNHLYFYWYRQILGQKVEFLVSFYNNEISEKSEIFDDQFSVERPDGSNFTLKIRSTKLEDSAMYFCASTSGLQETQYFGPGTRLLVL.

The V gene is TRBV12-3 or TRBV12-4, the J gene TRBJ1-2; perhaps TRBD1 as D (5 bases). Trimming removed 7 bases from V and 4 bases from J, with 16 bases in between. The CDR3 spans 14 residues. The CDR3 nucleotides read TGTGCCAGCACCCTAGGGGCCGAGAGCTATGGCTACACCTTC. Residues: CASTLGAESYGYTF.

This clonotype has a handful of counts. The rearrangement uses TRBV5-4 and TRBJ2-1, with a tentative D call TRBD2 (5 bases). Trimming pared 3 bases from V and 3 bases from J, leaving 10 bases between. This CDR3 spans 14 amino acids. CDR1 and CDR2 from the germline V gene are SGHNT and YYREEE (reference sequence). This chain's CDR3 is CASSSRRGYNEQFF. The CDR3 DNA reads TGTGCCAGCAGCTCTAGACGGGGCTACAATGAGCAGTTCTTC.

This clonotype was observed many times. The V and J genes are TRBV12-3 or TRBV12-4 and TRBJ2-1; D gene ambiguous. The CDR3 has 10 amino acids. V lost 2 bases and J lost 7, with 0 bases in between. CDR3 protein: CASSLNEQFF. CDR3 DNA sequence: TGTGCCAGCAGTTTAAATGAGCAGTTCTTC.

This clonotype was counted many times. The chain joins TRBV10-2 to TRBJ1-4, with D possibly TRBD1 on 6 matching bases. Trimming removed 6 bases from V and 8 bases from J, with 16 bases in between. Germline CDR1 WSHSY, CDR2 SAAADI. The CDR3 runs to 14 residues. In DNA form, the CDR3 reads TGCGCCAGCAGGGATCTGGGGGGCGACGAAAAACTGTTTTTT. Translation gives CASRDLGGDEKLFF.